Listed here are 21 T cell receptor beta chains from one sample, sequenced in a study of blood T cell repertoires in COVID-19. Some clones are missing from TCRdb's copy, which holds only in-frame ones; the method was immunoSEQ multiplex PCR. The table records 210,000 or so clones, 81% of them present only once. Source material: PBMCs or T cells enriched from blood (not recorded which). These receptor sequences come from a woman in her fifties or sixties with acute COVID-19.

This clone has just a few counts. The chain employs TRBV28 and TRBJ2-7; TRBD1 matches 8 bases. This CDR3 has 15 residues. CDR1 and CDR2 (germline): MDHEN, SYDVKM. V dropped 5 bases and J dropped 2; count of bases not matched to a gene: 8. Here the CDR3 DNA reads TGTGCCAGCAGTGCAGCCGGGACAGGAGCCTACGAGCAGTACTTC. Its protein is CASSAAGTGAYEQYF.

In its sample, this clone was seen a few times. The rearrangement joins TRBV11-3 to TRBJ1-3, with TRBD1 matching 7 bases. With V trimmed by 0 bases and J by 0 bases, 5 bases remained unmatched. The germline CDR1 and CDR2 sequences are SGHNT and YENEEA. The CDR3 is made up of 17 amino acids. The CDR3 region is CASSLDGTVVSGNTIYF. Here the CDR3 DNA reads TGTGCCAGCAGCTTAGACGGGACAGTGGTCTCTGGAAACACCATATATTTT.

The chain couples TRBV28 to TRBJ1-2, with TRBD1 identical over 8 bases. The germline CDR1 and CDR2 sequences are MDHEN and SYDVKM. The trim removed 2 bases at V and 0 bases at J, leaving 2 bases unmatched. The CDR3 loop spans 15 amino acids. The CDR3 DNA reads TGTGCCAGCAGTTTAACAGGGGGAGCTAACTATGGCTACACCTTC. It encodes CASSLTGGANYGYTF.

A few counts support this clone. The DNA of the CDR3 is TGTGCCAGCAGCGACTCGTTAGGTTCCAATCAGCCCCAGCATTTT. It codes for CASSDSLGSNQPQHF. This chain links TRBV28 with TRBJ1-5; D ambiguous. V lost 6 bases to trimming and J lost 3 bases, with 15 bases between them. The CDR3 consists of 15 residues. Germline assignment: CDR1 MDHEN and CDR2 SYDVKM. Combining the CDR3 with reference TRBV28 and TRBJ1-5 gives the whole variable domain DVKVTQSSRYLVKRTGEKVFLECVQDMDHENMFWYRQDPGLGLRLIYFSYDVKMKEKGDIPEGYSVSREKKERFSLILESASTNQTSMYLCASSDSLGSNQPQHFGDGTRLSIL.

V gene TRBV5-8 combines with J gene TRBJ1-1; no clear D. V gave up 4 bases and J gave up 12 bases, with 16 bases separating them. Germline V gene data show CDR1 as SGHTS and CDR2 as YDEGEE. There are 12 residues in the CDR3. CDR3 loop: CASSQGLDRPFF. The DNA of the CDR3 is TGTGCCAGCAGCCAAGGACTTGATCGGCCTTTCTTT.

The chain combines TRBV27 with TRBJ1-2, with 7 nucleotides matching TRBD1. The V segment lost 8 bases and the J segment 1 base; nucleotides outside the gene matches: 7. This CDR3 comprises 14 residues. Germline CDR1 is MNHEY and CDR2 is SMNVEV (reference sequence). Here the CDR3 DNA reads TGTGCCAGCCGAAACAGGGGCCATAACTATGGCTACACCTTC. Residues: CASRNRGHNYGYTF.

V usage is TRBV7-2 and J usage is TRBJ1-1, with TRBD1 matching over 7 bases. Germline V gene sequence: CDR1 SGHTA, CDR2 FQGNSA. The CDR3 totals 16 residues. Trimming cost V 6 bases and J 3 bases; bases outside gene matches: 13. CDR3 nucleotides: TGTGCCAGCAGGTCCTACCACAGGGGAATGGACACTGAAGCTTTCTTT. This gives the protein CASRSYHRGMDTEAFF.

V usage is TRBV2 and J usage is TRBJ2-2; D might be TRBD1 (5 bases). Germline V lookup: CDR1 SNHLY, CDR2 FYNNEI. The CDR3 spans 12 residues. Trimming stripped 6 bases from V and 4 bases from J, with 6 bases between. In nucleotides, the CDR3 is TGTGCCAGCAGGCAGGGCACCGGGGAGCTGTTTTTT. The encoded protein is CASRQGTGELFF.

The chain employs TRBV18 and TRBJ1-2, with D perhaps matching TRBD1 (6 bases). Germline-derived CDR1 and CDR2 are KGHSH and LQKENI. V was shortened by 5 bases and J by 6 bases, with 22 bases between the two germline ends. The CDR3 is made up of 16 amino acids. The CDR3 spells CASSAGGQSRGDGYTF. The CDR3 coding sequence is TGTGCCAGCTCAGCCGGTGGACAGTCGAGAGGGGATGGCTACACCTTC.

In nucleotides, the CDR3 is TGTGCCAGCAATCGGGCCGCGGTCGGTGGAAACACCATATATTTT. It encodes CASNRAAVGGNTIYF. The gene calls are TRBV6-6 and TRBJ1-3; unclear D gene. Germline V gene data show CDR1 as MNHNY and CDR2 as SVGAGI (reference sequence). This CDR3 has 15 residues. Trimming took 7 bases from V and 3 from J, leaving 16 bases between them.

The gene calls are TRBV19 and TRBJ1-5; the D gene is possibly TRBD1 (6 bases). CDR3 length equals 15 residues. The ends were cut back, 6 bases at V and 0 bases at J, with 12 bases in the middle. Germline CDR1 and CDR2: LNHDA and SQIVND (reference sequence). CDR3 amino acids: CASRITGYSNQPQHF. In DNA form, the CDR3 reads TGTGCCAGTAGGATAACAGGGTATAGCAATCAGCCCCAGCATTTT.

The genes are TRBV4-2 and TRBJ2-7; 7 positions agree with TRBD2. CDR3 length: 14 amino acids. V shed 0 bases, J shed 6 bases, and the junction held 5 bases outside the gene matches. CDR1 is LGHNA and CDR2 is YNFKEQ in the germline V gene. The CDR3 sequence is CASSQENPGGEQYF. The CDR3 coding sequence is TGTGCCAGCAGCCAAGAGAACCCGGGGGGCGAGCAGTACTTC.

The gene calls are TRBV18 and TRBJ2-5, with no clear D. V dropped 3 bases and J dropped 3 bases, with 11 bases sitting between them. This CDR3 comprises 14 residues. The germline gives CDR1 KGHSH, CDR2 LQKENI. Here the CDR3 reads CASSPLVGEETQYF. The CDR3 DNA reads as TGTGCCAGCTCACCGTTGGTCGGAGAAGAGACCCAGTACTTC.

V gene TRBV7-2 combines with J gene TRBJ2-4; no definite D call. The CDR3 totals 12 residues. V dropped 5 bases and J dropped 7 bases, with 9 bases sitting between them. CDR1 and CDR2 from the germline V gene are SGHTA and FQGNSA. CDR3 coding DNA: TGTGCCAGCAGCCTCTACGGGAACATTCAGTACTTC. This encodes CASSLYGNIQYF.

The V call is TRBV4-1, the J call TRBJ2-1; tentatively, D is TRBD2 (5 bases). The CDR3 covers 17 residues. The germline gives CDR1 MGHRA, CDR2 YSYEKL. V lost 3 bases, J lost 8 bases, and 23 bases lay in between. This chain's CDR3 is CASSHQDLTGSRDEQFF. CDR3 nucleotide sequence: TGCGCCAGCAGCCACCAGGACTTGACGGGGTCAAGGGATGAGCAGTTCTTC.

In its sample, this clone was seen once. V is TRBV25-1 and J is TRBJ2-7; 7 nucleotides align to TRBD2. Germline assignment: CDR1 MGHDK and CDR2 SYGVNS. V was clipped by 4 bases and J by 4 bases; unmatched bases: 7. CDR3 size: 14 residues. The CDR3 here is CASSVASGTYEQYF. The CDR3 DNA is TGTGCCAGCAGTGTTGCCAGCGGGACTTACGAGCAGTACTTC.

The chain recombines TRBV6-2 or TRBV6-3 with TRBJ2-5, with unresolved D. V was pared by 2 bases and J by 5 bases, with 6 bases between. Per the germline V gene, CDR1 is MNHEY and CDR2 is SVGEGT. The CDR3 covers 12 residues. CDR3 bases: TGTGCCAGCAGTTACGTGGGCGAGACCCAGTACTTC. This sequence encodes CASSYVGETQYF.

This clone was seen only once. This sequence joins TRBV19 and TRBJ2-5; maybe TRBD2 (6 bases). There are 15 residues in the CDR3. Germline-derived CDR1 and CDR2 are LNHDA and SQIVND (reference sequence). The V end was cut by 3 bases, the J end by 3 bases, with 14 bases between. The CDR3 nucleotides are TGTGCCAGTAGTATCATTCTTCGGGAGAAAGAGACCCAGTACTTC. It encodes CASSIILREKETQYF.

J is TRBJ1-1 and V is TRBV18, with a tentative D call TRBD1 (5 bases). Germline V gene sequence: CDR1 KGHSH, CDR2 LQKENI. The CDR3 consists of 16 residues. V lost 6 bases, J lost 0 bases, and 17 bases lay in between. The CDR3 sequence: CASSPIQGAMNTEAFF. In DNA form, the CDR3 reads TGTGCCAGCTCCCCCATCCAGGGTGCGATGAACACTGAAGCTTTCTTT.

The chain is built from TRBV5-1 and TRBJ1-2, with 7 positions matching TRBD1. V was clipped by 3 bases and J by 2 bases; unmatched bases: 4. From germline, CDR1 is SGHRS and CDR2 YFSETQ. This CDR3 has 14 amino acids. The CDR3 DNA is TGCGCCAGCAGCTCATTGGGACAGAACTATGGCTACACCTTC. This gives the protein CASSSLGQNYGYTF.

The gene calls are TRBV18 and TRBJ2-7; D unclear. The CDR3 is made up of 13 amino acids. CDR1 and CDR2 from the germline V gene are KGHSH and LQKENI. V lost 2 bases and J lost 4, with 9 bases in between. In nucleotides, the CDR3 is TGTGCCAGCTCACCAATGTCGTATTACGAGCAGTACTTC. Translated, it gives CASSPMSYYEQYF.